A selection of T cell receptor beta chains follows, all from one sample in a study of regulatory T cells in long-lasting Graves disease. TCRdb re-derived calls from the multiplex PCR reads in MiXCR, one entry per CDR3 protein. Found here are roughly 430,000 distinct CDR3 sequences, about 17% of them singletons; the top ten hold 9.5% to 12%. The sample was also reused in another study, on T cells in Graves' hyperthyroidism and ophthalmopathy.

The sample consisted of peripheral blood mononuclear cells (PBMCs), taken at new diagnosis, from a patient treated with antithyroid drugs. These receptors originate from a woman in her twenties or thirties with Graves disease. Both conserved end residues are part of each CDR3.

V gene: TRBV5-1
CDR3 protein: CASSPGTDFWEQYF

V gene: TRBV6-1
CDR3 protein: CASSGTPPGVQYF

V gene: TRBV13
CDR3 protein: CASSLSEAEENIQYF

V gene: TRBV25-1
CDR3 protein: CASRSGGPLHF

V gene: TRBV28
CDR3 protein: CASSNPGLAGGDFYEQYF

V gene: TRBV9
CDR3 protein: CASSANTGELFF

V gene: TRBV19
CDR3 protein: CASSIELQGVGYEQFF

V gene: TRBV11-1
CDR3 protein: CASSPTSGSHNEQFF

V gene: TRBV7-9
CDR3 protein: CASSPRDRSLYGYTF

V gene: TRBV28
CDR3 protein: CASSLLGQNPYNEQFF

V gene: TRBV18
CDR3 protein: CASSHPGQSYEQYF

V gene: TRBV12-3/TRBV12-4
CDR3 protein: CASSLGQGVTEAFF

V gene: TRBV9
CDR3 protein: CASSAYREQFF

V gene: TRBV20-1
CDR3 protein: CSASRFSAGHYNEQFF

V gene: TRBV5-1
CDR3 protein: CASSTTSGSVYNEQFF

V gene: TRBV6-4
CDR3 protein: CASSRRDRETDTQYF

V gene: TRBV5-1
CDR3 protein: CASSLSDSSYEQYF

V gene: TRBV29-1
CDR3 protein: CSVEQGGSETQYF

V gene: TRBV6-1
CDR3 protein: CASTSTLNTEAFF

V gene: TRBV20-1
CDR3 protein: CSVVPGQSTDTQYF

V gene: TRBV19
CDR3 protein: CASSIGEANTGELFF

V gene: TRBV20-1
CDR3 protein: CSASTDRGYNEQFF

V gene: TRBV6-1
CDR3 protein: CASRHMDSPSTYEQYF

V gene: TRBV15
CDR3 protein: CATSRAGRAKSGSYNEQFF

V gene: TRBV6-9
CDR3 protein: CASSYRQGENQPQHF